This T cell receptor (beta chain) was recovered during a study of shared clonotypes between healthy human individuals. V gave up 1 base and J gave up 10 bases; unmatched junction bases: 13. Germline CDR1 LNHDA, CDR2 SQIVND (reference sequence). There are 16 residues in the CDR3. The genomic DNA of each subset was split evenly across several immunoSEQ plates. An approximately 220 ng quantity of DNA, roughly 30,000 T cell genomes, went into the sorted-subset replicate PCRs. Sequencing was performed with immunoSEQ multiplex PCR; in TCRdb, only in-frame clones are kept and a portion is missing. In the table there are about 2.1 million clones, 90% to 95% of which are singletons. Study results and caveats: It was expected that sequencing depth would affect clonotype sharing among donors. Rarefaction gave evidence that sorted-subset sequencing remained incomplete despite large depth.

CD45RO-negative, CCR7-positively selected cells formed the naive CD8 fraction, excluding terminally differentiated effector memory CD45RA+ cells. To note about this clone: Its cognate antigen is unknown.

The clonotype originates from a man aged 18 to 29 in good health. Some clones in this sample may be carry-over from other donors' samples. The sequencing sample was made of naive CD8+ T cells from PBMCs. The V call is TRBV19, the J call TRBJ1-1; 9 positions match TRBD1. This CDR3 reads CASSIGTGDNPWGAFF. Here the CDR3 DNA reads TGTGCCAGTAGTATAGGGACAGGGGACAACCCCTGGGGAGCTTTCTTT.